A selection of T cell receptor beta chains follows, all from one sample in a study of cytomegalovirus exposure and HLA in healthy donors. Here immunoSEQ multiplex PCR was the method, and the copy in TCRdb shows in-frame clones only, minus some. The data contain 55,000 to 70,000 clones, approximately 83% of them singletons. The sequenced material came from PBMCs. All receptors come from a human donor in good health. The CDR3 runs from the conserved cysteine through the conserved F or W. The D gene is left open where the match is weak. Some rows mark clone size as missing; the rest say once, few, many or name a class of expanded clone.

CDR3 DNA: TGTGCCAGTAGTGCAGGTGCGATCACCAAACTGTTTTTT
CDR3 protein: CASSAGAITKLFF
V gene: TRBV19
D gene: NA
clone size: NA
J gene: TRBJ1-4

CDR3 DNA: TGTGCCTGGGCGAGGGTCATTCGGACCCAGTACTTC
CDR3 protein: CAWARVIRTQYF
V gene: TRBV30
D gene: NA
clone size: NA
J gene: TRBJ2-5

CDR3 DNA: TGCAGTGCTGCAGGGCGCGGCTACACCTTC
CDR3 protein: CSAAGRGYTF
V gene: TRBV20-1
D gene: NA
clone size: NA
J gene: TRBJ1-2

CDR3 DNA: TGTGCCGCCCACTCCAGGGCGGAGAACACCGGGGAGCTGTTTTTT
CDR3 protein: CAAHSRAENTGELFF
V gene: TRBV6-5
D gene: NA
clone size: few
J gene: TRBJ2-2

CDR3 DNA: TGTGCCAGCAGCTTTACACTAGAGGGCAATGAGCAGTTCTTC
CDR3 protein: CASSFTLEGNEQFF
V gene: TRBV7-2
D gene: NA
clone size: once
J gene: TRBJ2-1

CDR3 DNA: TGTGCCAGCAACAACTGGGGGGGAAATCAGCCCCAGCATTTT
CDR3 protein: CASNNWGGNQPQHF
V gene: TRBV5-6
D gene: NA
clone size: NA
J gene: TRBJ1-5

CDR3 DNA: TGTGCCAGCAGTTTACCGTCGAGGGGGGGCCAAGAGACCCAGTACTTC
CDR3 protein: CASSLPSRGGQETQYF
V gene: TRBV28
D gene: NA
clone size: NA
J gene: TRBJ2-5

CDR3 DNA: TGTGCCCACCGGGCAGGGGGCGCAGGTGGCTACACCTTC
CDR3 protein: CAHRAGGAGGYTF
V gene: TRBV30
D gene: TRBD1
clone size: NA
J gene: TRBJ1-2

CDR3 DNA: TGTGCCAGCAAGACGGACAGGGTTGACACTGAAGCTTTCTTT
CDR3 protein: CASKTDRVDTEAFF
V gene: TRBV6-5
D gene: TRBD1
clone size: NA
J gene: TRBJ1-1

CDR3 DNA: TGTGCCAGTAGTATTTCCAGGGTTGGTGATCAGCCCCAGCATTTT
CDR3 protein: CASSISRVGDQPQHF
V gene: TRBV19
D gene: NA
clone size: NA
J gene: TRBJ1-5

CDR3 DNA: TGCGCCAGCAGCCAGGAAACCGGGACAGGGTTCGAAAAACTGTTTTTT
CDR3 protein: CASSQETGTGFEKLFF
V gene: TRBV4-3
D gene: TRBD1
clone size: NA
J gene: TRBJ1-4

CDR3 DNA: TGTGCCAGCAGCCGAGGACTAGCGGGAGCGTACAATGAGCAGTTCTTC
CDR3 protein: CASSRGLAGAYNEQFF
V gene: TRBV27
D gene: TRBD2
clone size: NA
J gene: TRBJ2-1

CDR3 DNA: TGTGCCAGCAGCTTAGGCCAGGGGGCATGGGATACGCAGTATTTT
CDR3 protein: CASSLGQGAWDTQYF
V gene: TRBV11-2
D gene: TRBD1
clone size: NA
J gene: TRBJ2-3

CDR3 DNA: TGTGCCAGCAGTGAAATGGGAGCGGCGTACCCCTACGAGCAGTACTTC
CDR3 protein: CASSEMGAAYPYEQYF
V gene: TRBV6-1
D gene: NA
clone size: NA
J gene: TRBJ2-7

CDR3 DNA: TGTGCCAGCAGCTTAATAGCGACCTCCGATGAGCAGTTCTTC
CDR3 protein: CASSLIATSDEQFF
V gene: TRBV7-2
D gene: NA
clone size: NA
J gene: TRBJ2-1

CDR3 DNA: TGTGCCAGCAGTTTGCGACAGGCAAACAATGAGCAGTTCTTC
CDR3 protein: CASSLRQANNEQFF
V gene: TRBV27
D gene: NA
clone size: NA
J gene: TRBJ2-1

CDR3 DNA: TGTGCCAGCTCACCGGGCCTAGCGGGCGCAAATGAGCAGTTCTTC
CDR3 protein: CASSPGLAGANEQFF
V gene: TRBV18
D gene: TRBD2
clone size: NA
J gene: TRBJ2-1

CDR3 DNA: TGTGCCTGGAAATTGAGGGTTAGCACTGAAGCTTTCTTT
CDR3 protein: CAWKLRVSTEAFF
V gene: TRBV30
D gene: NA
clone size: NA
J gene: TRBJ1-1

CDR3 DNA: TGTGCCAGCTCAAGGCGGGAGGGCGTAAACAATGAGCAGTTCTTC
CDR3 protein: CASSRREGVNNEQFF
V gene: TRBV18
D gene: TRBD2
clone size: NA
J gene: TRBJ2-1

CDR3 DNA: TGTGCCAGCAGTTCCTACAGACAGGGACGCACAGATACGCAGTATTTT
CDR3 protein: CASSSYRQGRTDTQYF
V gene: TRBV28
D gene: TRBD1
clone size: NA
J gene: TRBJ2-3

CDR3 DNA: TGCAGCGTTGAAACTGGTTACGAGCAGTACTTC
CDR3 protein: CSVETGYEQYF
V gene: TRBV29-1
D gene: NA
clone size: NA
J gene: TRBJ2-7

CDR3 DNA: TGTGCCAGCAGTCCTTACACAGATACGCAGTATTTT
CDR3 protein: CASSPYTDTQYF
V gene: TRBV28
D gene: NA
clone size: once
J gene: TRBJ2-3

CDR3 DNA: TGTGCCAGCAGTTTACATTCCCCCGGCAGGGGATTTTATAGCAATCAGCCCCAGCATTTT
CDR3 protein: CASSLHSPGRGFYSNQPQHF
V gene: TRBV27
D gene: NA
clone size: few
J gene: TRBJ1-5